This T cell receptor beta chain is drawn from a study of PD-1 blockade in classical Hodgkin lymphoma. Clones were read by immunoSEQ multiplex PCR, and TCRdb kept only the in-frame ones, dropping some. The sample contains 25,000 to 30,000 clones, under 85% of which appear only once. The CDR3 runs 14 residues. Trimming cost V 5 bases and J 3 bases, with 12 bases left between them. Germline CDR1 SGHAT, CDR2 FQDESV (reference sequence). After autologous stem cell transplantation all patients relapsed, and prior brentuximab vedotin exposure differed between cohorts. The chain is built from TRBV11-1 and TRBJ2-3, with a weak D call TRBD1 (6 bases). The sample here was peripheral blood mononuclear cells (PBMCs), taken before the second cycle of nivolumab. This TCR came from a human donor with classical Hodgkin lymphoma. DNA of the CDR3: TGTGCCAGCAGCCCAGGGGATCGAACAGATACGCAGTATTTT. Amino acid sequence: CASSPGDRTDTQYF.